The rows below give T cell receptor beta chains drawn from one sample of a study of shared clonotypes between healthy human individuals. Sequenced by immunoSEQ multiplex PCR; TCRdb stores in-frame clones only, minus some. Of 950,000 to 1,200,000 clones in the sample, 70% to 80% were seen once. The sample taken for sequencing was memory CD4+ T cells from PBMCs. The receptors shown here come from a man aged 18 to 30 in good health. Some clones in this sample may be carry-over from other donors' samples. Both conserved end residues are part of each CDR3. A D gene is named only where the DNA matches it firmly. Clone size is shown for a subset of rows, as once, few, many or a class of expanded clone.

D gene: -
clone size: -
J gene: TRBJ2-2
V gene: TRBV14
CDR3 DNA: TGTGCCAGCAGCCAAGACAGTAGGCGCCGGGGCGGGGAGCTGTTTTTT
CDR3 protein: CASSQDSRRRGGELFF

D gene: TRBD2
clone size: -
J gene: TRBJ2-1
V gene: TRBV6-1
CDR3 DNA: TGTGCCAGCAGTGAAAGGACTAGCGGGAGGGTGGGTTCCTACAATGAGCAGTTCTTC
CDR3 protein: CASSERTSGRVGSYNEQFF

D gene: -
clone size: few
J gene: TRBJ1-1
V gene: TRBV10-3
CDR3 DNA: TGTGCCATCCGCCCCCAGAACACTGAAGCTTTCTTT
CDR3 protein: CAIRPQNTEAFF

D gene: -
clone size: -
J gene: TRBJ2-3
V gene: TRBV5-1
CDR3 DNA: TGCGCCAGCAGCTCCGGGGCGTTGGCACCCCCGGATACGCAGTATTTT
CDR3 protein: CASSSGALAPPDTQYF

D gene: -
clone size: -
J gene: TRBJ2-1
V gene: TRBV5-1
CDR3 DNA: TGCGCCAGCAGCTTGGCCCCCTGGGGTCTGGGGGTCTCCAATGAGCAGTTCTTC
CDR3 protein: CASSLAPWGLGVSNEQFF

D gene: -
clone size: -
J gene: TRBJ1-1
V gene: TRBV19
CDR3 DNA: TGTGCCAGTAGTGGAGGGAACACTGAAGCTTTCTTT
CDR3 protein: CASSGGNTEAFF

D gene: -
clone size: -
J gene: TRBJ2-1
V gene: TRBV5-4
CDR3 DNA: TGTGCCAGCAGCCCGGGGGGCAGGGGCCCTAATGAGCAGTTCTTC
CDR3 protein: CASSPGGRGPNEQFF

D gene: -
clone size: -
J gene: TRBJ1-2
V gene: TRBV30
CDR3 DNA: TGCGCCTGGAGTGTCGGGCCTTCCTTCTATGGCTACACTTTC
CDR3 protein: CAWSVGPSFYGYTF

D gene: -
clone size: -
J gene: TRBJ2-3
V gene: TRBV7-8
CDR3 DNA: TGTGCCAGCAGCTCGCTCAAGGGCAGAAGTACAGATACGCAGTATTTT
CDR3 protein: CASSSLKGRSTDTQYF

D gene: -
clone size: -
J gene: TRBJ2-3
V gene: TRBV6-1
CDR3 DNA: TGTGCCAGCAGTGTAGGGCCGCTCATCCGGGGCACAGATACGCAGTATTTT
CDR3 protein: CASSVGPLIRGTDTQYF

D gene: TRBD2
clone size: -
J gene: TRBJ2-4
V gene: TRBV4-2
CDR3 DNA: TGTGCCAGCAGCCCCCGGGACTATCTAGCCAAAAACATTCAGTACTTC
CDR3 protein: CASSPRDYLAKNIQYF

D gene: -
clone size: -
J gene: TRBJ2-2
V gene: TRBV30
CDR3 DNA: TGTGCCTGGAGGATTCGACGGGGGCACACCGGGGAGCTGTTTTTT
CDR3 protein: CAWRIRRGHTGELFF

D gene: -
clone size: -
J gene: TRBJ2-2
V gene: TRBV27
CDR3 DNA: TGTGCCAGCAGACCCGGACATGCCGCGAACACCGGGGAGCTGTTTTTT
CDR3 protein: CASRPGHAANTGELFF

D gene: -
clone size: -
J gene: TRBJ2-3
V gene: TRBV2
CDR3 DNA: TGTGCCAGCGGATTCGACGGGCCCGGTATTTTTTTT
CDR3 protein: CASGFDGPGIFF

D gene: -
clone size: few
J gene: TRBJ1-2
V gene: TRBV5-1
CDR3 DNA: TGCGCCAGCAGCTTGGGGGGTAACTATGGCTACACCTTC
CDR3 protein: CASSLGGNYGYTF

D gene: -
clone size: once
J gene: TRBJ2-1
V gene: TRBV5-1
CDR3 DNA: TGCGCCAGCAGCTTGGGGACAAGGCGGGAGCAGTTCTTC
CDR3 protein: CASSLGTRREQFF

D gene: -
clone size: -
J gene: TRBJ2-2
V gene: TRBV6-5
CDR3 DNA: TGTGCCAGCAGTCGCGAGGGGATCACGAGGGAGCTGTTTTTT
CDR3 protein: CASSREGITRELFF

D gene: TRBD2
clone size: -
J gene: TRBJ2-3
V gene: TRBV9
CDR3 DNA: TGTGCCAGCAGCTCCCGACTAGCGGGAGTGGATACGCAGTATTTT
CDR3 protein: CASSSRLAGVDTQYF

D gene: TRBD2
clone size: few
J gene: TRBJ2-7
V gene: TRBV28
CDR3 DNA: TGTGCCAGCAGTTTGGGGCTTAAGCGGGGCGCCCACGAGCAGTACTTC
CDR3 protein: CASSLGLKRGAHEQYF

D gene: -
clone size: -
J gene: TRBJ1-1
V gene: TRBV27
CDR3 DNA: TGTGCCAGCAGCCGATCACCACAGGGTACATCCAGTCCTGAAGCTTTCTTT
CDR3 protein: CASSRSPQGTSSPEAFF

D gene: -
clone size: many
J gene: TRBJ1-1
V gene: TRBV7-2
CDR3 DNA: TGTGCCAGCAGCTTAGCGTTCACTGAAGCTTTCTTT
CDR3 protein: CASSLAFTEAFF

D gene: -
clone size: -
J gene: TRBJ2-5
V gene: TRBV7-9
CDR3 DNA: TGTGCCAGCAGTGGGGAGCCCAAAGAGACCCAGTACTTC
CDR3 protein: CASSGEPKETQYF

D gene: TRBD1
clone size: -
J gene: TRBJ2-7
V gene: TRBV4-1
CDR3 DNA: TGCGCCAGCAGCCTCCGCGGGACAGGGAAGGACGAGCAGTACTTC
CDR3 protein: CASSLRGTGKDEQYF

D gene: -
clone size: -
J gene: TRBJ1-1
V gene: TRBV18
CDR3 DNA: TGTGCCAGCTCACCATTGACAGGTTACCCCGCCGAAGCTTTCTTT
CDR3 protein: CASSPLTGYPAEAFF

D gene: -
clone size: -
J gene: TRBJ2-5
V gene: TRBV28
CDR3 DNA: TGTGCCAGCAGTTTAACTGGCAGGGTCGAGACCCAGTACTTC
CDR3 protein: CASSLTGRVETQYF

D gene: -
clone size: -
J gene: TRBJ1-1
V gene: TRBV5-1
CDR3 DNA: TGCGCCAGCAGAGAGGGGGGAAGGAACACTGAAGCTTTCTTT
CDR3 protein: CASREGGRNTEAFF

D gene: -
clone size: -
J gene: TRBJ1-1
V gene: TRBV6-6
CDR3 DNA: TGTGCCAGCAGTTACTTGCAGGTTGAAGCTTTCTTT
CDR3 protein: CASSYLQVEAFF

D gene: -
clone size: -
J gene: TRBJ2-7
V gene: TRBV11-2
CDR3 DNA: TGTGCCAGCAGAAACCAGGGAGGCGAGCAGTACTTC
CDR3 protein: CASRNQGGEQYF

D gene: -
clone size: -
J gene: TRBJ1-2
V gene: TRBV29-1
CDR3 DNA: TGCAGCGTTGAGCGTTCGCCAGGGGATGGCTACACCTTC
CDR3 protein: CSVERSPGDGYTF

D gene: -
clone size: once
J gene: TRBJ1-3
V gene: TRBV28
CDR3 DNA: TGTGCCAGCACCTACTGGGGGGACAACTCTGGAAACACCATATATTTT
CDR3 protein: CASTYWGDNSGNTIYF

D gene: TRBD1
clone size: -
J gene: TRBJ2-1
V gene: TRBV6-1
CDR3 DNA: TGTGCCAGCCCCCCCCCAGGGGGCCACAATGAGCAGTTCTTC
CDR3 protein: CASPPPGGHNEQFF

D gene: -
clone size: -
J gene: TRBJ1-2
V gene: TRBV6-6
CDR3 DNA: TGTGCCAGCAGTCCCCTGAACGGGGGGGCGACCTATGGCTACACCTTC
CDR3 protein: CASSPLNGGATYGYTF

D gene: TRBD2
clone size: -
J gene: TRBJ2-7
V gene: TRBV7-9
CDR3 DNA: TGTGCCAGCAGCCCCGGACTAGAACGTGGAGGCGAGCAGTACTTC
CDR3 protein: CASSPGLERGGEQYF

D gene: -
clone size: -
J gene: TRBJ1-6
V gene: TRBV7-2
CDR3 DNA: TGTGCCAGCAGCCCCCAGCCGGTCTATAATTCACCCCTCCACTTT
CDR3 protein: CASSPQPVYNSPLHF

D gene: -
clone size: -
J gene: TRBJ2-1
V gene: TRBV5-1
CDR3 DNA: TGCGCCAGCAGCTTGGGACAGCACAATGAGCAGTTCTTC
CDR3 protein: CASSLGQHNEQFF

D gene: -
clone size: -
J gene: TRBJ2-1
V gene: TRBV9
CDR3 DNA: TGTGCCAGCAGCGTCGGGCTAGCGTCATACAATGAGCAGTTCTTC
CDR3 protein: CASSVGLASYNEQFF

D gene: TRBD2
clone size: -
J gene: TRBJ2-1
V gene: TRBV9
CDR3 DNA: TGTGCCAGCAGCGTAGGGACTAGCGGGAGGGCCTATGAGCAGTTCTTC
CDR3 protein: CASSVGTSGRAYEQFF

D gene: -
clone size: -
J gene: TRBJ1-1
V gene: TRBV29-1
CDR3 DNA: TGCAGCGCTCTGACAGGAATAGAAGCTTTCTTT
CDR3 protein: CSALTGIEAFF

D gene: TRBD1
clone size: -
J gene: TRBJ2-3
V gene: TRBV29-1
CDR3 DNA: TGCAGCGTCGTAACAGGGGGCGCAGATACGCAGTATTTT
CDR3 protein: CSVVTGGADTQYF

D gene: -
clone size: -
J gene: TRBJ1-1
V gene: TRBV6-1
CDR3 DNA: TGTGCCAGCAGTTTACAGACCATGAACACTGAAGCTTTCTTT
CDR3 protein: CASSLQTMNTEAFF

D gene: TRBD2
clone size: -
J gene: TRBJ2-5
V gene: TRBV7-9
CDR3 DNA: TGTGCCAGCAGCCCTTTAGCGGGGCGCCTGAGGAGAGAGACCCAGTACTTC
CDR3 protein: CASSPLAGRLRRETQYF

D gene: TRBD2
clone size: few
J gene: TRBJ2-7
V gene: TRBV19
CDR3 DNA: TGTGCCAGTAGTACCGGACTAGCGGTTACCTACGAGCAGTACTTC
CDR3 protein: CASSTGLAVTYEQYF

D gene: -
clone size: -
J gene: TRBJ2-5
V gene: TRBV14
CDR3 DNA: TGTGCCAGCAGCCAAGTCAGCGGCCCCGTTATGGAGACCCAGTACTTC
CDR3 protein: CASSQVSGPVMETQYF

D gene: -
clone size: once
J gene: TRBJ2-1
V gene: TRBV6-1
CDR3 DNA: TGTGCCAGCAGATGGGGGCAGGGGCGCATCGATGAGCAGTTCTTC
CDR3 protein: CASRWGQGRIDEQFF

D gene: -
clone size: -
J gene: TRBJ2-3
V gene: TRBV5-1
CDR3 DNA: TGCGCCAGCAGCTTGGGACTACTCACCACAGATACGCAGTATTTT
CDR3 protein: CASSLGLLTTDTQYF

D gene: TRBD1
clone size: many
J gene: TRBJ1-1
V gene: TRBV27
CDR3 DNA: TGTGCCAGCAGTTTAGGGGGGACAGGGGGCGTGAGCACTGAAGCTTTCTTT
CDR3 protein: CASSLGGTGGVSTEAFF

D gene: -
clone size: many
J gene: TRBJ1-6
V gene: TRBV28
CDR3 DNA: TGTGCCAGCAATAATCAGTTTTCACCCCTCCACTTT
CDR3 protein: CASNNQFSPLHF

D gene: -
clone size: -
J gene: TRBJ2-7
V gene: TRBV11-2
CDR3 DNA: TGTGCCAGCAGCTGGGGGGCAGCGTGGAGCTCCTACGAGCAGTACTTC
CDR3 protein: CASSWGAAWSSYEQYF

D gene: -
clone size: -
J gene: TRBJ2-7
V gene: TRBV7-2
CDR3 DNA: TGTGCCAGCGGGAGACAGGCCCCCTACGAGCAGTACTTC
CDR3 protein: CASGRQAPYEQYF

D gene: TRBD1
clone size: -
J gene: TRBJ2-7
V gene: TRBV18
CDR3 DNA: TGTGCCAGCTCACCACCGAGGCAGGGGGTTTCCGAGCAGTACTTC
CDR3 protein: CASSPPRQGVSEQYF

D gene: -
clone size: -
J gene: TRBJ1-2
V gene: TRBV30
CDR3 DNA: TGTGCCTGGGCCCGAGGAGTGAACGGCTACACCTTC
CDR3 protein: CAWARGVNGYTF

D gene: TRBD1
clone size: -
J gene: TRBJ2-2
V gene: TRBV25-1
CDR3 DNA: TGTGCCAGCAGTCCAAGGACAGGGGGCTTTACCGGGGAGCTGTTTTTT
CDR3 protein: CASSPRTGGFTGELFF

D gene: -
clone size: few
J gene: TRBJ2-1
V gene: TRBV29-1
CDR3 DNA: TGCAGCGTTGCCGAGGTTGAGCAGTTCTTC
CDR3 protein: CSVAEVEQFF

D gene: -
clone size: once
J gene: TRBJ2-5
V gene: TRBV30
CDR3 DNA: TGTGCCTGGAGTGAGTTGCGAGGCAGACTTGAAGAGACCCAGTACTTC
CDR3 protein: CAWSELRGRLEETQYF

D gene: TRBD2
clone size: -
J gene: TRBJ2-1
V gene: TRBV6-5
CDR3 DNA: TGTGCCAGCAGCCTAGGACTAGCGGGAGGCGGGGAGCAGTTCTTC
CDR3 protein: CASSLGLAGGGEQFF

D gene: -
clone size: -
J gene: TRBJ1-3
V gene: TRBV28
CDR3 DNA: TGTGTCTGTCGTCTCAGCGGCTCTGGAAACACCATATATTTT
CDR3 protein: CVCRLSGSGNTIYF

D gene: -
clone size: -
J gene: TRBJ1-2
V gene: TRBV28
CDR3 DNA: TGTGCCAGCAGTCCCGCATGGAATGGCTACACCTTC
CDR3 protein: CASSPAWNGYTF

D gene: TRBD1
clone size: -
J gene: TRBJ1-5
V gene: TRBV5-8
CDR3 DNA: TGTGCCAGCAGGCGGGACAGGGCTAGCAATCAGCCCCAGCATTTT
CDR3 protein: CASRRDRASNQPQHF